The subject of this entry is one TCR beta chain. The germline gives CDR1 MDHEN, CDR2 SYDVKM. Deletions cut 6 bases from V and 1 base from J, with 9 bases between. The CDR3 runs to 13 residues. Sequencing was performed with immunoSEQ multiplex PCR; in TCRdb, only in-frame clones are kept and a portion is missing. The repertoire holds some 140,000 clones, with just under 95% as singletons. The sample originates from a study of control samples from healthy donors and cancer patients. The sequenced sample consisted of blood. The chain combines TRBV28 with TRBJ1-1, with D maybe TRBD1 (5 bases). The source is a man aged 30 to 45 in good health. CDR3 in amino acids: CASRPGTNTEAFF. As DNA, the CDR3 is TGTGCCAGCAGGCCCGGGACGAACACTGAAGCTTTCTTT.